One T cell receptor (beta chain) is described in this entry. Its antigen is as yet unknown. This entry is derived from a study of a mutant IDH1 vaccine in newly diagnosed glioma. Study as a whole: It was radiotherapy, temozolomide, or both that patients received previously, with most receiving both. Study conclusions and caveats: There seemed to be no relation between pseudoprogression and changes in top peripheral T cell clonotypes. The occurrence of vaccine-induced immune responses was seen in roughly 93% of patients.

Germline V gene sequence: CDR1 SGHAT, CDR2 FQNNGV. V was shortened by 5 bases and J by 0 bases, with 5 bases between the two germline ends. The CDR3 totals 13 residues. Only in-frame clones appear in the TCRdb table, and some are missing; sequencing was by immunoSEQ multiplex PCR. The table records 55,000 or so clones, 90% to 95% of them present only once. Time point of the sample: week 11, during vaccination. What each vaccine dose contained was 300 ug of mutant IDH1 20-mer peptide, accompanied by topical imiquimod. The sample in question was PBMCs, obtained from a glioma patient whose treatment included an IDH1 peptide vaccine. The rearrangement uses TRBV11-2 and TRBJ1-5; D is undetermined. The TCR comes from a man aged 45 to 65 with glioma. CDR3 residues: CASSLDSNQPQHF. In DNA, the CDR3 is TGTGCCAGCAGCCTGGATAGCAATCAGCCCCAGCATTTT.